A single sample is the source of the 22 T cell receptor beta chains below, sequenced in a study. The sorted Tregs were CD4+CD25+CD127-/low cells. TCRdb reprocessed the 5' RACE reads with MiXCR, giving one entry per CDR3 protein. This table holds approximately 9,000 distinct CDR3 sequences, less than 40% found once. What was sequenced was Tregs sorted from blood. The receptors were sampled from a female donor with breast cancer.

About this clonotype itself: The junction shows a germline mismatch at one end, possibly a read error. The rearrangement links TRBV7-8 to TRBJ2-1, with D perhaps matching TRBD1 (5 bases). Germline values: CDR1 SGHVS, CDR2 FQNEAQ. This CDR3 is built from 14 residues. The CDR3 spells CASSSGNSYNEQFF. The CDR3 DNA reads TGTGCTAGCAGCTCAGGGAACTCCTACAATGAGCAGTTCTTC.

A few counts support this clonotype. This chain links TRBV20-1 with TRBJ2-7; 7 bases map to TRBD2. The V and J ends lost 8 bases and 5 bases, in that order; junction bases with no gene match: 9. Germline V gene lookup returns CDR1 DFQATT and CDR2 SNEGSKA (reference sequence). The CDR3 is 12 amino acids. This CDR3 is CSPGSGINEQYV. CDR3 nucleotide sequence: TGCAGTCCTGGGAGCGGGATCAACGAGCAGTACGTC.

The chain is built from TRBV20-1 and TRBJ2-5, with 11 bases identical to TRBD1. Germline CDR1 and CDR2: DFQATT and SNEGSKA (reference sequence). V was clipped by 5 bases and J by 5 bases; unmatched bases: 4. The CDR3 loop spans 13 amino acids. The CDR3 sequence is CSAGQGAFETQYF. Here the CDR3 DNA reads TGCAGTGCTGGACAGGGGGCTTTTGAGACCCAGTACTTC.

Remarks on this clonotype: Relative to the germline gene, one junction end is altered; a read error may explain this. This chain uses TRBV5-6 with TRBJ2-2, with D tentatively TRBD2 (5 bases). CDR3 length: 14 amino acids. Germline-derived CDR1 and CDR2 are SGHDT and YYEEEE. For the CDR3, the DNA is TGTACCAGCAGCTTTGGCGGAAACACCGGGGAGCTGGTTTTT. This encodes CTSSFGGNTGELVF.

As concerns this clonotype: A much larger clone sits a single nucleotide away, making a read error possible. No conserved phenylalanine or tryptophan ends this CDR3, so it is likely a read error. The J gene is TRBJ2-5, the V gene TRBV7-2; TRBD1 matches 9 bases. The V and J ends lost 1 base and 5 bases, in that order; junction bases with no gene match: 5. This CDR3 region has 15 residues. Germline lookup yields CDR1 SGHTA and CDR2 FQGNSA. The CDR3 DNA reads as TGTGCCAGCAGCTTAGGTGACAGGGGGTATGAGACCCAGTACCTC. Its protein product is CASSLGDRGYETQYL.

In nucleotides, the CDR3 is TGCGCCAGCAGCCAAGAGATCGAGCGGGAGTCGACCGGGGAGCTGTTTTTT. Encoded protein: CASSQEIERESTGELFF. This chain uses TRBV4-3 with TRBJ2-2, with 8 bases identical to TRBD2. Trimming took 0 bases from V and 5 from J; bases not matched to a gene: 8. The CDR3 length is 17 residues. From germline, CDR1 is LGHNA and CDR2 YSLEER.

About this clonotype itself: This may be a read error, as it is one base from a much larger clone. The chain links TRBV9 to TRBJ1-2; D gene uncertain. Germline V gene data show CDR1 as SGDLS and CDR2 as YYNGEE. The CDR3 is 15 residues long. With 4 bases removed from V and 4 bases from J, the gap between germline ends came to 17 bases. In DNA form, the CDR3 reads TGTGCCAGCAGCTCATTGGGAGGGCTCAGCTATGGCTACACCTTC. Protein: CASSSLGGLSYGYTF.

J is TRBJ2-7 and V is TRBV28, with TRBD1 matching over 9 bases. CDR1 and CDR2 (germline): MDHEN, SYDVKM. V gave up 6 bases and J gave up 6 bases; unmatched junction bases: 6. The length of the CDR3 is 13 residues. CDR3 in amino acids: CASRNDRGGEQYF. DNA of the CDR3: TGTGCCAGCAGAAACGACAGGGGGGGCGAGCAGTACTTC.

In its sample, this clonotype ranks as medium-sized. This chain links TRBV5-5 with TRBJ1-5; D remains unclear. Germline CDR1 reads SGHKS; CDR2 reads YYEKEE (reference sequence). CDR3 length: 14 amino acids. Trimming pared 4 bases from V and 3 bases from J, leaving 11 bases between. CDR3 in amino acids: CASSTELINQPQHF. DNA for the CDR3: TGTGCCAGCAGCACAGAGCTGATCAATCAGCCCCAGCATTTT.

This clonotype appeared a few times. The V and J genes are TRBV20-1 and TRBJ1-5; D is unclear. Trimming took 0 bases from V and 6 from J, leaving 15 bases between them. CDR3 length: 15 residues. The germline V gene encodes CDR1 DFQATT and CDR2 SNEGSKA (reference sequence). The CDR3, as DNA: TGCAGTGCTAGAGATTTAGGCAGAAGTGTTCAGCCCCAGCATTTT. This codes for CSARDLGRSVQPQHF.

Notes on this clonotype: A read error may explain this, as a much larger clone is one base away. V is TRBV6-2 or TRBV6-3 and J is TRBJ1-2; D not certain. The V and J ends lost 2 bases and 4 bases respectively, with 11 bases between them. The CDR3 is 14 residues long. Germline V gene lookup returns CDR1 MNHEY and CDR2 SVGEGT. The CDR3 DNA is TGTGCCAGCAGTTACGCGTCAGGCCTCTATGGCTACACCTTC. Its protein is CASSYASGLYGYTF.

Regarding this clonotype: This clone may be a read error of a much larger clone one base away. The chain combines TRBV7-7 with TRBJ2-5; the D call may be TRBD1 or TRBD2 (5 bases each). Germline V gives CDR1 SSHAT, CDR2 FNYEAQ (reference sequence). The CDR3 length is 16 residues. The CDR3, as DNA: TGTGCTAGCAGCTTAGATGGGACCCCACGTCAAGAGACCCAGTACTTC. Residues: CASSLDGTPRQETQYF.

The chain recombines TRBV11-3 with TRBJ2-1; 9 bases are shared with TRBD1. J was trimmed by 0 bases and V by 1 base; bases with no gene match: 1. The CDR3 has 16 residues. Germline CDR1 is SGHNT and CDR2 is YENEEA. CDR3 loop: CASSLGQGGSYNEQFF. The DNA for the CDR3 is TGTGCCAGCAGCTTAGGACAGGGGGGCTCCTACAATGAGCAGTTCTTC.

This clonotype was picked up a small number of times. The chain uses TRBV5-1 and TRBJ1-1; perhaps TRBD1 as D (5 bases). Looked up from germline, CDR1 is SGHRS and CDR2 is YFSETQ. The CDR3 extends over 16 amino acids. The ends were cut back, 4 bases at V and 4 bases at J, with 20 bases in the middle. CDR3 sequence reads: CASSPTPGSGGTEAFF. As DNA, the CDR3 is TGCGCCAGCAGCCCGACTCCAGGGAGTGGTGGCACTGAAGCTTTCTTT.

The chain combines TRBV13 with TRBJ2-4; the match to TRBD1 covers 8 bases. The V segment lost 2 bases and the J segment 4 bases; nucleotides outside the gene matches: 13. This CDR3 spans 18 amino acids. Germline assignment: CDR1 PRHDT and CDR2 FYEKMQ (reference sequence). The CDR3 DNA follows: TGTGCCAGCAGCTTAATCTTCCCTCGGACAGGGCGGAAAAACATTCAGTACTTC. Its protein is CASSLIFPRTGRKNIQYF.

The rearrangement joins TRBV5-1 to TRBJ2-5; D is undetermined. The V gene lost 0 bases and the J gene lost 2 bases, with 17 bases spanning the gap. Germline-derived CDR1 and CDR2 are SGHRS and YFSETQ. The CDR3 is 17 residues long. The CDR3 DNA reads TGCGCCAGCAGCTTGGGTGCCCTCCGGGCCATACAAGAGACCCAGTACTTC. Translated: CASSLGALRAIQETQYF.

This clonotype is deemed medium-sized. The V call is TRBV20-1, the J call TRBJ2-3; 11 nucleotides match TRBD1. V trimming: 0 bases; J trimming: 6 bases; junction bases outside the gene matches: 8. Germline V CDR1 and CDR2: DFQATT, SNEGSKA (reference sequence). The CDR3 extends over 16 amino acids. The CDR3 is CSARDLGTGGRDTQYF. The CDR3, as DNA: TGCAGTGCTAGAGATCTTGGGACAGGGGGGAGGGATACGCAGTATTTT.

This clonotype was observed a few times. The rearrangement joins TRBV18 to TRBJ2-5; no firm D call. The length of the CDR3 is 12 residues. The germline gives CDR1 KGHSH, CDR2 LQKENI. The V end lost 4 bases, the J end lost 2 bases, and 5 bases lay between the germline ends. Written as DNA, the CDR3 is TGTGCCAGCTCACGATCGCAAGAGACCCAGTACTTC. This encodes CASSRSQETQYF.

J is TRBJ2-6 and V is TRBV21-1; no check of the table's D call, TRBD1, against the DNA was made. TRBV21-1 is tagged as a pseudogene. The CDR3 has 19 amino acids. The CDR3 is CASTEAGTGLISGANVLTF. The CDR3 nucleotides are TGTGCCAGCACAGAAGCCGGGACAGGCCTTATCTCTGGGGCCAACGTCCTGACTTTC.

This sequence joins TRBV7-8 and TRBJ1-2, with TRBD1 matching 8 bases. CDR1 is SGHVS and CDR2 is FQNEAQ in the germline V gene. This CDR3 has 12 amino acids. The junction had 1 base not matched to a gene; V was cut back by 4 bases and J by 6 bases. This CDR3 is CASSWGQDGYTF. CDR3 nucleotide sequence: TGTGCCAGCAGCTGGGGACAGGATGGCTACACCTTC.

This clonotype was observed a handful of times. The chain couples TRBV7-2 to TRBJ2-1; 9 bases map to TRBD2. V dropped 10 bases and J dropped 5; count of bases not matched to a gene: 15. Germline CDR1 and CDR2: SGHTA and FQGNSA. The CDR3 has 16 residues. The CDR3 DNA reads TGTGCCACCGCTATTTTTAGCGGGAGTTCCCACAATGAGCAGTTCTTC. Translation: CATAIFSGSSHNEQFF. The variable domain in full, with the rest retrieved from reference TRBV7-2 and TRBJ2-1, is GAGVSQSPSNKVTEKGKDVELRCDPISGHTALYWYRQSLGQGLEFLIYFQGNSAPDKSGLPSDRFSAERTGGSVSTLTIQRTQQEDSAVYLCATAIFSGSSHNEQFFGPGTRLTVL.

The chain has TRBV4-3 and TRBJ2-1; D is uncertain. This CDR3 has 11 amino acids. Germline V gives CDR1 LGHNA, CDR2 YSLEER. Trimming stripped 6 bases from V and 6 bases from J, with 6 bases between. CDR3 region: CASRGFNEQFF. The CDR3 nucleotides read TGCGCCAGCAGGGGTTTCAATGAGCAGTTCTTC.